One and the same sample provided the 4 T cell receptor beta chains below, sequenced in a study of T cell responses to AZD1222 COVID-19 vaccine. The data were produced by immunoSEQ multiplex PCR, yet TCRdb's version contains in-frame clones alone and is incomplete. Of about 120,000 clones in the sample, approximately 94% were seen once. This material consisted of peripheral blood, taken 28 days after the second AZD1222 dose. The receptors come from an adult who received the AZD1222 COVID-19 vaccine.

The chain couples TRBV7-2 to TRBJ2-5; D ambiguous. Looked up from germline, CDR1 is SGHTA and CDR2 is FQGNSA. The CDR3 covers 16 residues. V lost 0 bases and J lost 4, with 15 bases in between. CDR3 region: CASSLALGKLGETQYF. The DNA for the CDR3 is TGTGCCAGCAGCTTAGCGCTAGGGAAGTTAGGAGAGACCCAGTACTTC.

The rearrangement uses TRBV29-1 and TRBJ1-2; no reliable D call. With 2 bases removed from V and 2 bases from J, the gap between germline ends came to 9 bases. Germline lookup yields CDR1 SQVTM and CDR2 ANQGSEA. The CDR3 has 13 amino acids. The CDR3 sequence is CSVETRNNYGYTF. DNA for the CDR3: TGCAGCGTTGAAACACGGAACAACTATGGCTACACCTTC. The whole variable domain, remainder taken from reference TRBV29-1 and TRBJ1-2, is SAVISQKPSRDICQRGTSLTIQCQVDSQVTMMFWYRQQPGQSLTLIATANQGSEATYESGFVIDKFPISRPNLTFSTLTVSNMSPEDSSIYLCSVETRNNYGYTFGSGTRLTVV.

V usage is TRBV5-1 and J usage is TRBJ1-1, with TRBD1 matching over 10 bases. The V gene end was trimmed by 4 bases and the J gene end by 1 base; junction bases not matched to a gene: 1. There are 14 residues in the CDR3. Germline CDR1 reads SGHRS; CDR2 reads YFSETQ. CDR3 sequence reads: CASSGTGANTEAFF. CDR3 nucleotide sequence: TGCGCCAGCAGCGGGACAGGGGCGAACACTGAAGCTTTCTTT.

The chain joins TRBV4-1 to TRBJ2-1; D unclear. This CDR3 region has 15 residues. V lost 1 base, J lost 0 bases, and 7 bases lay in between. CDR1 MGHRA and CDR2 YSYEKL come from the germline V gene. This CDR3 reads CASSQGLVSYNEQFF. Here the CDR3 DNA reads TGCGCCAGCAGCCAAGGGTTAGTCTCCTACAATGAGCAGTTCTTC.